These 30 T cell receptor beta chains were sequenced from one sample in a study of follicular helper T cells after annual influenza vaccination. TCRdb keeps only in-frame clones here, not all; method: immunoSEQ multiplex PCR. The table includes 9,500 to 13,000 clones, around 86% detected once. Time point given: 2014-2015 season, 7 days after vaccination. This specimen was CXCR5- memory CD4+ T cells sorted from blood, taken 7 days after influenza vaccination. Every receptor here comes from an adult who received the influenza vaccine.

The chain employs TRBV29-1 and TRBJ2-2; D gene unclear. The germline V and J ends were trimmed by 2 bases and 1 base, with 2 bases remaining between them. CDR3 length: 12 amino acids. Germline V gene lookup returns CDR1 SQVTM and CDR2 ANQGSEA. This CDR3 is CSVERNTGELFF. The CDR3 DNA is TGCAGCGTTGAAAGGAACACCGGGGAGCTGTTTTTT.

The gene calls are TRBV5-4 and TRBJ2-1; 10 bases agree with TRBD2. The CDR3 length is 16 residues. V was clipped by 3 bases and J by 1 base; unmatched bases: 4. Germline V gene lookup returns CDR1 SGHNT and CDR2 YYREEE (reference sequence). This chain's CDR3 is CASSYLAGESYNEQFF. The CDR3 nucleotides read TGTGCCAGCAGCTACCTAGCGGGAGAGTCCTACAATGAGCAGTTCTTC.

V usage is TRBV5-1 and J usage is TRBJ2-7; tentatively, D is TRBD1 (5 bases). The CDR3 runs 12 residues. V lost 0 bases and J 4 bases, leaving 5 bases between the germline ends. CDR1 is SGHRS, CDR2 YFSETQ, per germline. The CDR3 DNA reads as TGCGCCAGCAGCTTGGAGGGGTACGAGCAGTACTTC. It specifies CASSLEGYEQYF. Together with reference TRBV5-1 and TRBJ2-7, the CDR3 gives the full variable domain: KAGVTQTPRYLIKTRGQQVTLSCSPISGHRSVSWYQQTPGQGLQFLFEYFSETQRNKGNFPGRFSGRQFSNSRSEMNVSTLELGDSALYLCASSLEGYEQYFGPGTRLTVT.

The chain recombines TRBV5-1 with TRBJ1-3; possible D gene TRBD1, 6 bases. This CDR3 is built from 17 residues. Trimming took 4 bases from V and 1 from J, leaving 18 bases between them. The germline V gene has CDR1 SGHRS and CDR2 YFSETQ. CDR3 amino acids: CASSLTGGMGSGNTIYF. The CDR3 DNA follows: TGCGCCAGCAGCCTCACGGGGGGCATGGGATCTGGAAACACCATATATTTT.

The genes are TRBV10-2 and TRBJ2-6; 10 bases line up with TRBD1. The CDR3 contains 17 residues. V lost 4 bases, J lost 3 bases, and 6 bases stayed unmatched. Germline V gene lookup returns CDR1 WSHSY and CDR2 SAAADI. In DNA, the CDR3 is TGCGCCAGCAGTGCGACAGGGGGCGGGAGTGGGGCCAACGTCCTGACTTTC. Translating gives CASSATGGGSGANVLTF.

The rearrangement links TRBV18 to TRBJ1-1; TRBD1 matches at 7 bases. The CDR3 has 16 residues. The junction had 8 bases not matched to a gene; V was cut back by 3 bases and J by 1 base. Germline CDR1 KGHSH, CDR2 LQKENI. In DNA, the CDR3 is TGTGCCAGCTCACCGGACCTGGACAGGCGGAACACTGAAGCTTTCTTT. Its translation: CASSPDLDRRNTEAFF.

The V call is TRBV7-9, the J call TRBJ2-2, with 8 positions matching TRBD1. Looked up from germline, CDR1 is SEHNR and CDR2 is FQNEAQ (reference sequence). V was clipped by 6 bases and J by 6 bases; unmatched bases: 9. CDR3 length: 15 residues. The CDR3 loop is CASRPGQAGAGELFF. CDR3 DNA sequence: TGTGCCAGCAGGCCGGGACAGGCAGGCGCCGGGGAGCTGTTTTTT.

The CDR3 region is CASSLGSAGNYGYTF. The CDR3 DNA sequence: TGTGCCAGCAGCTTAGGGTCGGCTGGTAACTATGGCTACACCTTC. The rearrangement links TRBV7-3 to TRBJ1-2; D is undetermined. The germline V gene has CDR1 SGHTA and CDR2 FQGTGA. The CDR3 has 15 amino acids. V was clipped by 2 bases and J by 1 base, with 11 bases between them.

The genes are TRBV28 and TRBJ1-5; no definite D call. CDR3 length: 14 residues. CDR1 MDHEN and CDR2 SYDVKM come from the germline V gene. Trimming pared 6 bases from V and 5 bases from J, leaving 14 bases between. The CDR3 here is CASSNQENYQPQHF. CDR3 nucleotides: TGTGCCAGCAGCAATCAGGAGAATTATCAGCCCCAGCATTTT.

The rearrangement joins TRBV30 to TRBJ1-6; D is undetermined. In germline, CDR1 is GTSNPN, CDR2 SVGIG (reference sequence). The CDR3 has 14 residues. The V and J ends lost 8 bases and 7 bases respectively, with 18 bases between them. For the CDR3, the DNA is TGTGCCGGTAGGGTGAAGGGTCAAAATTCACCCCTCCACTTT. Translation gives CAGRVKGQNSPLHF.

The CDR3 region is CASSFVGTYNEQFF. CDR3 nucleotides: TGTGCCAGCAGCTTCGTGGGGACCTACAATGAGCAGTTCTTC. The genes are TRBV11-1 and TRBJ2-1; D uncertain. Trimming removed 3 bases from V and 2 bases from J, with 8 bases in between. Germline V lookup: CDR1 SGHAT, CDR2 FQDESV (reference sequence). This CDR3 comprises 14 residues.

The CDR3 DNA follows: TGCGCCAGCAGCTTGCGAGGGGTCACCAATTCACCCCTCCACTTT. As protein: CASSLRGVTNSPLHF. The chain uses TRBV5-1 and TRBJ1-6; TRBD1 might be the D (5 bases). The CDR3 covers 15 residues. CDR1 is SGHRS, CDR2 YFSETQ, per germline. The germline V and J ends were trimmed by 1 base and 7 bases, with 12 bases remaining between them.

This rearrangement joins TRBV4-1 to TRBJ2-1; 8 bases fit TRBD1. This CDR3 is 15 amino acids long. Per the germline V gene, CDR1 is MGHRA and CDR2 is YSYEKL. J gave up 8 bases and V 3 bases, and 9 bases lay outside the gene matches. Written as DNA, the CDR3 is TGCGCCAGCAGCCACGGACAGGGACCTATCTATGAGCAGTTCTTC. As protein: CASSHGQGPIYEQFF.

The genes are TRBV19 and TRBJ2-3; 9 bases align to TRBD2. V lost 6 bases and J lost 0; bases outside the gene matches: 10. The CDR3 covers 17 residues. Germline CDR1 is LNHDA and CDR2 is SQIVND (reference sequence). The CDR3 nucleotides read TGTGCCAGTAGCATGGGCGGACTAGCGACTAGCACAGATACGCAGTATTTT. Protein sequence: CASSMGGLATSTDTQYF.

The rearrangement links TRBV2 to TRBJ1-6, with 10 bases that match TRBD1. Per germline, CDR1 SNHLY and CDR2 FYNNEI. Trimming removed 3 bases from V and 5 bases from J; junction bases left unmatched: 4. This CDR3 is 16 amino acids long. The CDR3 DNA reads TGTGCCAGCAGTGAGCGGGACAGGGGACATAATTCACCCCTCCACTTT. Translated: CASSERDRGHNSPLHF.

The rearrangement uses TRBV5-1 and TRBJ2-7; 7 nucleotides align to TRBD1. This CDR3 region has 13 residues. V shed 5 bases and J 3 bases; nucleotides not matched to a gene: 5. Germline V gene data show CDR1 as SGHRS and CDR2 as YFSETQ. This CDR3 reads CASSRWTGYEQYF. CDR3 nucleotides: TGCGCCAGCAGTCGATGGACAGGCTACGAGCAGTACTTC.

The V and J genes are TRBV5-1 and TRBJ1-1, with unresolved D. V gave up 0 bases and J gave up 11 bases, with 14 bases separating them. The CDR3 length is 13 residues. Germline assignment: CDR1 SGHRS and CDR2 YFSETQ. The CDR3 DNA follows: TGCGCCAGCAGCTTGGACATAATGGGTGAGGCTTTCTTT. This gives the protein CASSLDIMGEAFF.

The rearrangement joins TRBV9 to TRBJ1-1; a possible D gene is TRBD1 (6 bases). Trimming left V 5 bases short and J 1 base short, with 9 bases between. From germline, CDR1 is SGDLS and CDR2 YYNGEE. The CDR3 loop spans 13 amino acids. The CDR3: CASRRTENTEAFF. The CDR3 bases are TGTGCCAGCAGGCGGACAGAGAACACTGAAGCTTTCTTT.

CDR3 region: CSFRGGGSGETQYF. In DNA, the CDR3 is TGCAGCTTCCGGGGAGGGGGCTCTGGGGAGACCCAGTACTTC. The genes are TRBV29-1 and TRBJ2-5; D possibly matches TRBD1 or TRBD2 (7 bases each). The germline V gene has CDR1 SQVTM and CDR2 ANQGSEA. The CDR3 is made up of 14 amino acids. Deletions cut 8 bases from V and 5 bases from J, with 21 bases between.

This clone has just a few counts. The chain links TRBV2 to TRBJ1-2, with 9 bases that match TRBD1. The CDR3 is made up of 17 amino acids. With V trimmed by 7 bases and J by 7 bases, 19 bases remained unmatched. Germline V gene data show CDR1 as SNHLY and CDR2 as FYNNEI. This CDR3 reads CASIDPGTGGIIRGYTF. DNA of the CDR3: TGTGCCAGCATCGACCCGGGAACAGGGGGCATAATCCGTGGCTACACCTTC. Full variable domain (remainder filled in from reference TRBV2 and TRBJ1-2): EPEVTQTPSHQVTQMGQEVILRCVPISNHLYFYWYRQILGQKVEFLVSFYNNEISEKSEIFDDQFSVERPDGSNFTLKIRSTKLEDSAMYFCASIDPGTGGIIRGYTFGSGTRLTVV.

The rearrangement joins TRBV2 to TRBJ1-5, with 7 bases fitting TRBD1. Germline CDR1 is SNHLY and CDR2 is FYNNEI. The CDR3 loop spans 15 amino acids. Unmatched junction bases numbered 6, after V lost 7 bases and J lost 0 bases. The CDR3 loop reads CASKPDRISNQPQHF. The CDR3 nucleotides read TGTGCCAGCAAACCGGACAGGATTAGCAATCAGCCCCAGCATTTT.

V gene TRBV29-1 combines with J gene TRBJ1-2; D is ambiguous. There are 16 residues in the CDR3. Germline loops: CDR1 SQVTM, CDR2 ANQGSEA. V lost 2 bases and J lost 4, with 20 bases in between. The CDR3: CSVEIGLSGDLYGYTF. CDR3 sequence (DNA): TGCAGCGTTGAAATAGGGCTCTCGGGAGACCTCTATGGCTACACCTTC.

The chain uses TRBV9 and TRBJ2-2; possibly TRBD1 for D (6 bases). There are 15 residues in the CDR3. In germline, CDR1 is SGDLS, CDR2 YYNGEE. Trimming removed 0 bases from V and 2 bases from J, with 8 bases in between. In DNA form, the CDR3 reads TGTGCCAGCAGCGTAGACAGGGCAAACACCGGGGAGCTGTTTTTT. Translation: CASSVDRANTGELFF.

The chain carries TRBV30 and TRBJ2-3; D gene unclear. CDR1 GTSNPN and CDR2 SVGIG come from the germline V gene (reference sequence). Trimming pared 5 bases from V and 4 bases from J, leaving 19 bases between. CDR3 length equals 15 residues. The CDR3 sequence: CAWGVGPRIPDTQYF. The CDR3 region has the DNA TGTGCCTGGGGGGTTGGGCCCCGTATCCCAGATACGCAGTATTTT.

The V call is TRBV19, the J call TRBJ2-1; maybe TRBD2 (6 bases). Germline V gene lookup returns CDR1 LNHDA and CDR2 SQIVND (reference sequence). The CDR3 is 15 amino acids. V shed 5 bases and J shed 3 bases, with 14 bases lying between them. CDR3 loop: CASSPPGLSYNEQFF. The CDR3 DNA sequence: TGTGCCAGTAGTCCTCCGGGACTTAGCTACAATGAGCAGTTCTTC.

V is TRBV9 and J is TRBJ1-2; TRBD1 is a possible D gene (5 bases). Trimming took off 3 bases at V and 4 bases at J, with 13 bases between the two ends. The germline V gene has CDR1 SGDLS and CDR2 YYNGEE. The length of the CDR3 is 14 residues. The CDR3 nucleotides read TGTGCCAGCAGCGGGGACGTCTCAGCCTATGGCTACACCTTC. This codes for CASSGDVSAYGYTF.

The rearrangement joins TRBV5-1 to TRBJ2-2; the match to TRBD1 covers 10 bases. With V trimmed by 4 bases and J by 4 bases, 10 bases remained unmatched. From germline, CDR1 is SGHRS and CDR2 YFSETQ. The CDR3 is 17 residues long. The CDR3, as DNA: TGCGCCAGCAGCGAGGGACAGGGGTTTAGCAGCACCGGGGAGCTGTTTTTT. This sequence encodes CASSEGQGFSSTGELFF.

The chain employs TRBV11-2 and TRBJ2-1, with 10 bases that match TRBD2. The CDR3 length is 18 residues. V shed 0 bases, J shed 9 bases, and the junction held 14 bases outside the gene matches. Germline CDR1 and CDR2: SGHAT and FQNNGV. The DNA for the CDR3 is TGTGCCAGCAGCTTAGATGAGATGCGCAGCGGGAGGGCCCGTGAGCAGTTCTTC. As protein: CASSLDEMRSGRAREQFF.

CDR3 region: CASSVEGTGISTDTQYF. In DNA, the CDR3 is TGTGCCAGCAGCGTAGAGGGTACAGGCATTAGCACAGATACGCAGTATTTT. V and J are TRBV9 and TRBJ2-3; tentative D call: TRBD1 (5 bases). Between the trimmed V and J ends, which lost 0 bases and 0 bases, there was a span of 14 bases. Germline values: CDR1 SGDLS, CDR2 YYNGEE. CDR3 size: 17 residues.

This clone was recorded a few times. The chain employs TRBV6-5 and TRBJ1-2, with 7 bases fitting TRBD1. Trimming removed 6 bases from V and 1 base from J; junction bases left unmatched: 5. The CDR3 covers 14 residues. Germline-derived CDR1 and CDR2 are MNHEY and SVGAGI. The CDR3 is CASRGTADNYGYTF. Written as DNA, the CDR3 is TGTGCCAGCAGAGGGACAGCCGATAACTATGGCTACACCTTC.